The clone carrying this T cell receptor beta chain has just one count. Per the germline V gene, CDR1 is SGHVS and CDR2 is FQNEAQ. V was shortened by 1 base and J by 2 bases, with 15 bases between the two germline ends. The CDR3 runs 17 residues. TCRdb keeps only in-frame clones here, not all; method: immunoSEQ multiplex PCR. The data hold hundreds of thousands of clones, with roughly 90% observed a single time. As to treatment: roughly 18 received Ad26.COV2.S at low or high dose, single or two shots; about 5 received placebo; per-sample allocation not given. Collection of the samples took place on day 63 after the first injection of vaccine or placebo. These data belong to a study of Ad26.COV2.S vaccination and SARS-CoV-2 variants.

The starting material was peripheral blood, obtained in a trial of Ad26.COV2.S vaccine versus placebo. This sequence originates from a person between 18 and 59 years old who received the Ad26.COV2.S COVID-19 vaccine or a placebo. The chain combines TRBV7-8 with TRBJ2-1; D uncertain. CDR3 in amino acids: CASSLGSFAAAYNEQFF. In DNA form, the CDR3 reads TGTGCCAGCAGCTTAGGGTCTTTTGCGGCGGCCTACAATGAGCAGTTCTTC.